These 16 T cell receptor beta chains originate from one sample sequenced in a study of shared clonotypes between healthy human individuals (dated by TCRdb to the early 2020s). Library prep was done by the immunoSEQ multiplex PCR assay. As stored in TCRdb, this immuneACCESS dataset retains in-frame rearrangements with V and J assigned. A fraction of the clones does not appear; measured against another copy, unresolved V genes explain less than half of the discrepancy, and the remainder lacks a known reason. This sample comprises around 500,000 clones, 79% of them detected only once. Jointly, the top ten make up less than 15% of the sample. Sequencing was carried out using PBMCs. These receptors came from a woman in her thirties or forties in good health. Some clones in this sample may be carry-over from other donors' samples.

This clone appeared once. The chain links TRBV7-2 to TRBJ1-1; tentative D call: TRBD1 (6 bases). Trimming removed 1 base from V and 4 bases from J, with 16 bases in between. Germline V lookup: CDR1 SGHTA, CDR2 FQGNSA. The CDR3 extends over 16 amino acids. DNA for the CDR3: TGTGCCAGCAGCTTAGTAGGGACAAGTGGGAGCACTGAAGCTTTCTTT. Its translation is CASSLVGTSGSTEAFF.

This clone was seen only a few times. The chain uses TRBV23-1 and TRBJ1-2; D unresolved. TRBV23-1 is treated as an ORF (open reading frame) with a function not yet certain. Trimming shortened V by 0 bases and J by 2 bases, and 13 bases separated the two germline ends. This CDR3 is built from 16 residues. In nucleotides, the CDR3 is TGCGCCAGCAGTCAATCGTTGGGGTATGGGAACTATGGCTACACCTTC. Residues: CASSQSLGYGNYGYTF.

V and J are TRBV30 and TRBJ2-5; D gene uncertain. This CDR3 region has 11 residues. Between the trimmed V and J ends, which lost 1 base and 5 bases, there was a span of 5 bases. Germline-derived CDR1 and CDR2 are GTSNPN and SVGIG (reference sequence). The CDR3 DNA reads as TGTGCCTGGAGTGCACGGGAGACCCAGTACTTC. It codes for CAWSARETQYF.

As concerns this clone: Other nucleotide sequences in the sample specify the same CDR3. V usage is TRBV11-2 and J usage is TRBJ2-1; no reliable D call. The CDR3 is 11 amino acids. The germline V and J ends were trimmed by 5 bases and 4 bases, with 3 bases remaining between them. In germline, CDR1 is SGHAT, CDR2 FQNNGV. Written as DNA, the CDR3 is TGTGCCAGCAGCCCGTACAATGAGCAGTTCTTC. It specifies CASSPYNEQFF.

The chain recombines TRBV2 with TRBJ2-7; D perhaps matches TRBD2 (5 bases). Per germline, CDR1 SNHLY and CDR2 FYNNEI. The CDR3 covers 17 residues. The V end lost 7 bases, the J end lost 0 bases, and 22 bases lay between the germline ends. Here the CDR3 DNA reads TGTGCCAGCATCGGAAGACGGACTTCCTTCAGCTCCTACGAGCAGTACTTC. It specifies CASIGRRTSFSSYEQYF.

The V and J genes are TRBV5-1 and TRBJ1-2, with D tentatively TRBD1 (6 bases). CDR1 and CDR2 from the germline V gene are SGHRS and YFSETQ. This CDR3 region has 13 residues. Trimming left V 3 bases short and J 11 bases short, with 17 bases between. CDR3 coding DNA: TGCGCCAGCAGCTCTGGGACACTCGGCAGATACACCTTC. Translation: CASSSGTLGRYTF.

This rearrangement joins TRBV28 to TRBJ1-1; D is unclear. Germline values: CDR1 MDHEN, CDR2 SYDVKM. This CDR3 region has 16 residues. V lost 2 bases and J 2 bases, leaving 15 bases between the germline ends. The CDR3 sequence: CASSLNGRALNTEAFF. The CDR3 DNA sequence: TGTGCCAGCAGTTTAAATGGTAGGGCCCTTAACACTGAAGCTTTCTTT. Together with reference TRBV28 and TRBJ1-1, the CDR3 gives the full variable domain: DVKVTQSSRYLVKRTGEKVFLECVQDMDHENMFWYRQDPGLGLRLIYFSYDVKMKEKGDIPEGYSVSREKKERFSLILESASTNQTSMYLCASSLNGRALNTEAFFGQGTRLTVV.

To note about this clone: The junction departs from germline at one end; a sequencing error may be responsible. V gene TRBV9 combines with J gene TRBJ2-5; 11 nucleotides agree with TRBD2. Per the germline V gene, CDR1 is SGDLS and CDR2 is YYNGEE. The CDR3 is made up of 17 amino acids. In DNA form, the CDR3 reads TGTGCCAGCACCGTAGGGGGGACTAGCGGTCTCCAAGAGACCCAGTACTTC. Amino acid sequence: CASTVGGTSGLQETQYF.

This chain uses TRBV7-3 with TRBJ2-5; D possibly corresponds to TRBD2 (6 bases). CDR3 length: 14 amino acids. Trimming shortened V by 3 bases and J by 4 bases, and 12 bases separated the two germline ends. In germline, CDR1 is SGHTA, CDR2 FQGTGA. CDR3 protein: CASSLGGAGETQYF. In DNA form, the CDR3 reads TGTGCCAGCAGCTTGGGGGGAGCGGGAGAGACCCAGTACTTC.

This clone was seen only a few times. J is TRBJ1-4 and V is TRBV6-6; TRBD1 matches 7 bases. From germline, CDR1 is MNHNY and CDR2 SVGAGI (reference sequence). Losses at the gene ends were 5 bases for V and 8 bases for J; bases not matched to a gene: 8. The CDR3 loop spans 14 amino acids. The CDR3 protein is CASSEQGGGEKLFF. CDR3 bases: TGTGCCAGCAGTGAGCAGGGGGGAGGCGAAAAACTGTTTTTT.

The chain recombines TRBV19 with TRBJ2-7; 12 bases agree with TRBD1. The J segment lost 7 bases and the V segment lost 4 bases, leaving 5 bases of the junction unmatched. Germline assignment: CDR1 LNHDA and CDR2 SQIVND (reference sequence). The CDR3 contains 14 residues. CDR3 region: CASSTGQGAREQYF. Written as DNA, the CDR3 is TGTGCCAGTAGTACGGGACAGGGGGCGAGGGAGCAGTACTTC.

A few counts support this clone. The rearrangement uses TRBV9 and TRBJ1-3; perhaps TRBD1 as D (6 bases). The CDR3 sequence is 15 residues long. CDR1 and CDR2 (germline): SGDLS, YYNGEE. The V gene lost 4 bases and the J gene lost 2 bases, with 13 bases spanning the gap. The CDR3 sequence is CASSRTVQPGNTIYF. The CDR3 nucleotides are TGTGCCAGCAGCCGGACAGTTCAGCCTGGAAACACCATATATTTT.

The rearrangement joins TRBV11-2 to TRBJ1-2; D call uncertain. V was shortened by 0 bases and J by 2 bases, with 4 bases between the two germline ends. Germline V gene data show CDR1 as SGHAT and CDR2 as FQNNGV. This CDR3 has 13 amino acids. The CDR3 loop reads CASSLDQNYGYTF. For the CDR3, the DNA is TGTGCCAGCAGCTTAGATCAGAACTATGGCTACACCTTC.

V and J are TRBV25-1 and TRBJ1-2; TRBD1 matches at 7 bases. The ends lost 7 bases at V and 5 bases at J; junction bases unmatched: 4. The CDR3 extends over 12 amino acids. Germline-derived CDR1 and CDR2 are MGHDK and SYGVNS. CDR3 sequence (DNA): TGTGCCAGCAAGGGGGCTGGGTATGGCTACACCTTC. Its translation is CASKGAGYGYTF.

CDR3 amino acids: CASSLQTGEGEAQYF. In DNA, the CDR3 is TGTGCCAGCAGCTTACAGACAGGGGAGGGTGAGGCCCAGTACTTC. This chain joins TRBV7-9 and TRBJ2-5, with TRBD1 as a possible D gene (8 bases). The CDR3 spans 15 residues. CDR1 is SEHNR and CDR2 is FQNEAQ in the germline V gene (reference sequence). The ends were cut back, 2 bases at V and 9 bases at J, with 19 bases in the middle.

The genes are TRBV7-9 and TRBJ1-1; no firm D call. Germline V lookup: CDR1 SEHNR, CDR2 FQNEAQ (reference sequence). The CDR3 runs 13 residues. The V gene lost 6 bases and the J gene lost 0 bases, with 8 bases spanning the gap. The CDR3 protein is CASRIGMNTEAFF. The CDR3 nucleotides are TGTGCCAGCAGGATAGGTATGAACACTGAAGCTTTCTTT.